This T cell receptor beta chain emerged from a study of cytomegalovirus exposure and HLA in healthy donors. General observations from the study: Indistinguishability led to the exclusion of some V segments, TRBV6-2 and TRBV6-3 included.

This clone has a handful of counts. Its specificity is not known. The PCR employed 60 Vbeta primers together with 13 Jbeta primers. Under the authors' procedure: As a later analysis found, there were approximately 80 million unique TCR beta chains, of which around 9.9 million were shared. Method: immunoSEQ multiplex PCR; TCRdb's copy keeps in-frame clones and lacks some. V, J and clone size were drawn from that table, and D and trimming were deduced from the DNA. This table has about 170,000 clones, around 80% appearing once. The junction had 4 bases not matched to a gene; V was cut back by 7 bases and J by 0 bases. The CDR3 has 14 amino acids. Germline CDR1 reads MNHNS; CDR2 reads SASEGT.

Sequenced input: PBMCs. The TCR sequence derives from a male donor in good health and CMV-seronegative. V is TRBV6-1 and J is TRBJ2-7; 9 nucleotides match TRBD1. The CDR3 nucleotides are TGTGCCAGCACCACGGACAGGGGCTCCTACGAGCAGTACTTC. This gives the protein CASTTDRGSYEQYF.